The T cell receptor (beta chain) under discussion was sequenced for a study of OX40 agonist ivuxolimab in advanced cancers. Clones were read by immunoSEQ multiplex PCR, and TCRdb kept only the in-frame ones, dropping some. The sample contains tens of thousands of clones, around 94% of which appear only once. The V segment lost 4 bases and the J segment 6 bases; nucleotides outside the gene matches: 10. Germline CDR1 SGHRS, CDR2 YFSETQ. The length of the CDR3 is 16 residues. The V and J genes are TRBV5-1 and TRBJ2-3, with 11 bases identical to TRBD2. Sequenced material: CD4+ or CD8+ T cells sorted from blood, taken in a trial of the OX40 agonist ivuxolimab. The TCR sequence derives from an adult with an advanced solid tumor such as melanoma, head and neck, liver or kidney cancer. Here the CDR3 reads CASSPAIAGGSDTQYF. Written as DNA, the CDR3 is TGCGCCAGCAGCCCAGCCATAGCGGGGGGGTCGGATACGCAGTATTTT.